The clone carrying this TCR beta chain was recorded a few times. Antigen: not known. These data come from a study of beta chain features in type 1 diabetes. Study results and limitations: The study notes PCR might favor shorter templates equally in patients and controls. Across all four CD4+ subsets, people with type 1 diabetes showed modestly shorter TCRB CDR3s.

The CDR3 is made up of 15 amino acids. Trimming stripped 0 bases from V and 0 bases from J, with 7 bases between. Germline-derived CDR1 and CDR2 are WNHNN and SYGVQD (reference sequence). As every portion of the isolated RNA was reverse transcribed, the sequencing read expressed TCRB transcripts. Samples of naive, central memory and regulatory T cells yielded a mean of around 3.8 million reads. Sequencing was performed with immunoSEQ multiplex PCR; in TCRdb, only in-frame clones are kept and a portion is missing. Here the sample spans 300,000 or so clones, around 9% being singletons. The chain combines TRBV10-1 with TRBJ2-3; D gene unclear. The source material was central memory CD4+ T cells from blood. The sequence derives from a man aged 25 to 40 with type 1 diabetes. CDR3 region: CASSESLQSTDTQYF. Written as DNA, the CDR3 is TGCGCCAGCAGTGAGTCTCTACAGAGCACAGATACGCAGTATTTT.